These 21 T cell receptor beta chains were sequenced from one sample in a study of cytomegalovirus exposure and HLA in healthy donors. PCR primers comprised 60 Vbeta and 13 Jbeta primers. TCRdb keeps only in-frame clones here, not all; method: immunoSEQ multiplex PCR. The profile shows about 120,000 clones, 65% to 85% of them singletons. The sample consisted of PBMCs. The receptors shown here come from a middle-aged woman in good health and CMV-seropositive.

The rearrangement joins TRBV30 to TRBJ2-7; TRBD2 matches at 11 bases. J was trimmed by 2 bases and V by 5 bases; bases with no gene match: 8. The CDR3 runs 15 residues. From germline, CDR1 is GTSNPN and CDR2 SVGIG (reference sequence). The CDR3 DNA sequence: TGTGCCTGGCCCTCTGAGACTAGCGGGACCTACGAGCAGTACTTC. This sequence encodes CAWPSETSGTYEQYF.

The V call is TRBV5-5, the J call TRBJ1-2, with 9 bases matching TRBD1. This CDR3 comprises 15 residues. Trimming took 1 base from V and 4 from J; bases not matched to a gene: 5. Germline CDR1 reads SGHKS; CDR2 reads YYEKEE (reference sequence). The CDR3: CASSLLGQGSYGYTF. CDR3 nucleotides: TGTGCCAGCAGCTTGTTGGGACAGGGATCCTATGGCTACACCTTC. Supplemented by reference TRBV5-5 and TRBJ1-2, the full variable domain reads DAGVTQSPTHLIKTRGQQVTLRCSPISGHKSVSWYQQVLGQGPQFIFQYYEKEERGRGNFPDRFSARQFPNYSSELNVNALLLGDSALYLCASSLLGQGSYGYTFGSGTRLTVV.

The rearrangement links TRBV10-3 to TRBJ2-7; TRBD1 matches at 7 bases. The ends lost 3 bases at V and 7 bases at J; junction bases unmatched: 9. The V gene's germline CDR1 is ENHRY and CDR2 SYGVKD. The CDR3 is made up of 14 amino acids. The CDR3 nucleotides are TGTGCCATCAGTGATACACTTGCAGGGGGAGAGCAGTACTTC. Protein: CAISDTLAGGEQYF.

This chain uses TRBV5-1 with TRBJ2-1; TRBD2 agrees at 10 bases. The germline gives CDR1 SGHRS, CDR2 YFSETQ. After removal of 4 bases from V and 6 bases from J, the junction contained 13 bases not matched to a gene. The CDR3 covers 17 residues. The DNA for the CDR3 is TGCGCCAGCAGCCCACCCCCAGCGGGGGGGCCGGGCAATGAGCAGTTCTTC. Translated: CASSPPPAGGPGNEQFF.

This clone was seen only a few times. The V call is TRBV7-6, the J call TRBJ1-5; TRBD1 matches 9 bases. Trimming at V came to 2 bases and at J to 3 bases, leaving 5 bases not matched to a gene. The CDR3 is 16 amino acids. CDR1 SGHVS and CDR2 FNYEAQ come from the germline V gene. The CDR3 coding sequence is TGTGCCAGCAGCTTAACGACAGGGGGAAACAATCAGCCCCAGCATTTT. Translation gives CASSLTTGGNNQPQHF.

The chain uses TRBV7-9 and TRBJ1-4; maybe TRBD1 (6 bases). Germline loops: CDR1 SEHNR, CDR2 FQNEAQ (reference sequence). The CDR3 runs 15 residues. V was clipped by 2 bases and J by 0 bases, with 7 bases between them. CDR3 nucleotide sequence: TGTGCCAGCAGCTTAACAGGGACAACTAATGAAAAACTGTTTTTT. As protein: CASSLTGTTNEKLFF. Full variable domain (rest looked up from reference TRBV7-9 and TRBJ1-4): DTGVSQNPRHKITKRGQNVTFRCDPISEHNRLYWYRQTLGQGPEFLTYFQNEAQLEKSRLLSDRFSAERPKGSFSTLEIQRTEQGDSAMYLCASSLTGTTNEKLFFGSGTQLSVL.

This chain uses TRBV5-1 with TRBJ2-7; 8 bases match TRBD1. The J segment lost 0 bases and the V segment lost 1 base, leaving 3 bases of the junction unmatched. This CDR3 spans 15 amino acids. CDR1 SGHRS and CDR2 YFSETQ come from the germline V gene. CDR3 region: CASSLWTGNSYEQYF. In nucleotides, the CDR3 is TGCGCCAGCAGCTTGTGGACAGGGAACTCCTACGAGCAGTACTTC.

The V gene is TRBV2, the J gene TRBJ2-1, with 16 bases identical to TRBD2. The CDR3 runs to 17 residues. Losses at the gene ends were 7 bases for V and 6 bases for J; bases not matched to a gene: 9. Germline loops: CDR1 SNHLY, CDR2 FYNNEI. CDR3 nucleotide sequence: TGTGCCAGCACGGGACTAGCGGGGGGGCCAATCGGCAATGAGCAGTTCTTC. It specifies CASTGLAGGPIGNEQFF.

This clone is a singleton in its sample. V gene TRBV4-3 combines with J gene TRBJ2-3, with D possibly TRBD2 on 6 matching bases. The germline CDR1 and CDR2 sequences are LGHNA and YSLEER. This CDR3 comprises 14 residues. Trimming took 7 bases from V and 0 from J, leaving 11 bases between them. In nucleotides, the CDR3 is TGCGCCAGCACTGGCGGGGCTAGCACAGATACGCAGTATTTT. This encodes CASTGGASTDTQYF.

This clone has a handful of counts. The V call is TRBV29-1, the J call TRBJ1-5, with a tentative D call TRBD1 (6 bases). The CDR3 runs to 13 residues. With 2 bases removed from V and 6 bases from J, the gap between germline ends came to 11 bases. The V gene's germline CDR1 is SQVTM and CDR2 ANQGSEA. This CDR3 is CSVEWGLGQPQHF. CDR3 DNA: TGCAGCGTTGAATGGGGGCTCGGTCAGCCCCAGCATTTT.

The chain recombines TRBV6-1 with TRBJ1-1; possible D gene TRBD1, 6 bases. From germline, CDR1 is MNHNS and CDR2 SASEGT. V lost 5 bases, J lost 2 bases, and 15 bases lay in between. CDR3 size: 15 residues. The CDR3 spells CASSSIQGFNTEAFF. The CDR3 DNA follows: TGTGCCAGCAGTTCGATACAGGGATTCAACACTGAAGCTTTCTTT.

The rearrangement links TRBV6-4 to TRBJ1-1, with no clear D. The CDR3 covers 14 residues. Germline CDR1 reads MRHNA; CDR2 reads SNTAGT. Trimming stripped 5 bases from V and 4 bases from J, with 14 bases between. The CDR3 nucleotides read TGTGCCAGCAGTATGACTAGTAAGAGCACTGAAGCTTTCTTT. It specifies CASSMTSKSTEAFF.

V is TRBV19 and J is TRBJ2-2, with D hard to call. V gave up 4 bases and J gave up 2 bases, with 8 bases separating them. From germline, CDR1 is LNHDA and CDR2 SQIVND (reference sequence). This CDR3 is 14 amino acids long. The CDR3 loop is CASSRQINTGELFF. CDR3 nucleotides: TGTGCCAGTAGTAGGCAGATTAACACCGGGGAGCTGTTTTTT.

The chain recombines TRBV5-4 with TRBJ2-7; D is possibly TRBD2 (6 bases). Trimming cost V 2 bases and J 2 bases, with 8 bases left between them. The CDR3 length is 13 residues. Germline V gene sequence: CDR1 SGHNT, CDR2 YYREEE (reference sequence). This CDR3 reads CASSFSGPYEQYF. In DNA form, the CDR3 reads TGTGCCAGCAGCTTTAGCGGCCCCTACGAGCAGTACTTC.

This sequence joins TRBV5-1 and TRBJ2-5, with D possibly being TRBD2 (5 bases). The germline CDR1 and CDR2 sequences are SGHRS and YFSETQ. This CDR3 is built from 16 residues. Trimming removed 4 bases at V and 4 bases at J, with 20 bases between. The CDR3 reads CASSPTSMGVGETQYF. In nucleotides, the CDR3 is TGCGCCAGCAGCCCCACTTCAATGGGAGTGGGAGAGACCCAGTACTTC.

This sequence joins TRBV15 and TRBJ2-3; D possibly corresponds to TRBD1 (5 bases). The V gene lost 0 bases and the J gene lost 2 bases, with 9 bases spanning the gap. The CDR3 covers 15 residues. Germline loops: CDR1 LNHNV, CDR2 YYDKDF (reference sequence). The DNA of the CDR3 is TGTGCCACCAGCAGAGATCGACAGATCACAGATACGCAGTATTTT. Translated: CATSRDRQITDTQYF.

This clone showed up just a few times. The chain carries TRBV5-1 and TRBJ2-7, with 7 bases lining up with TRBD1. There are 13 residues in the CDR3. CDR1 SGHRS and CDR2 YFSETQ come from the germline V gene. The junction had 6 bases not matched to a gene; V was cut back by 4 bases and J by 5 bases. The CDR3 region is CASSPHRGHEQYF. CDR3 in DNA: TGCGCCAGCAGCCCCCACAGGGGCCACGAGCAGTACTTC.

The genes are TRBV25-1 and TRBJ2-3; perhaps TRBD1 as D (6 bases). Germline V gene lookup returns CDR1 MGHDK and CDR2 SYGVNS. V lost 5 bases, J lost 4 bases, and 13 bases lay in between. The CDR3 sequence is 14 residues long. The CDR3, as DNA: TGTGCCAGCAGTTTACAGGGTTACGCAGATACGCAGTATTTT. Translated, it gives CASSLQGYADTQYF.

J is TRBJ2-5 and V is TRBV6-5; possibly TRBD2 for D (5 bases). Trimming left V 2 bases short and J 4 bases short, with 11 bases between. The CDR3 is 14 residues long. CDR1 is MNHEY, CDR2 SVGAGI, per germline. Written as DNA, the CDR3 is TGTGCCAGCAGTTACGCCACTGGGAGAGAGACCCAGTACTTC. Amino acid sequence: CASSYATGRETQYF.

This chain links TRBV7-2 with TRBJ1-5, with 7 bases identical to TRBD1. The CDR3 has 15 amino acids. Germline V gives CDR1 SGHTA, CDR2 FQGNSA. V dropped 1 base and J dropped 2; count of bases not matched to a gene: 2. CDR3 sequence reads: CASSLDRGGNQPQHF. The CDR3 region has the DNA TGTGCCAGCAGCTTAGACAGGGGTGGCAATCAGCCCCAGCATTTT.

The rearrangement uses TRBV28 and TRBJ2-3; D might be TRBD2 (6 bases). From germline, CDR1 is MDHEN and CDR2 SYDVKM. This CDR3 is built from 14 residues. Between the trimmed V and J ends, which lost 4 bases and 4 bases, there was a span of 12 bases. This CDR3 is CASSYDGSADTQYF. CDR3 DNA: TGTGCCAGCAGTTATGACGGGAGCGCAGATACGCAGTATTTT.